The 20 T cell receptor beta chains below were found in one sample sequenced in a study of T cell clones after liver transplantation. Libraries were prepared by immunoSEQ multiplex PCR; TCRdb keeps only in-frame clonotypes and omits some of them. The table lists 25,000 to 35,000 clones, around 96% of them singletons. This specimen was CD8+ T cells from blood, taken 12 months after liver transplant. These receptors originate from a human patient who received a liver transplant. The graft donor may account for some of the T cells.

The V call is TRBV2, the J call TRBJ1-1; D possibly corresponds to TRBD1 (6 bases). The CDR3 totals 14 residues. Germline CDR1 is SNHLY and CDR2 is FYNNEI. V was trimmed by 8 bases and J by 0 bases, leaving 13 bases between them. CDR3 residues: CASGRDTLNTEAFF. Written as DNA, the CDR3 is TGTGCCAGCGGGCGGGACACCCTGAACACTGAAGCTTTCTTT.

DNA for the CDR3: TGTGCCAGCAGTTCCGACAGGGTCACCGGGGAGCTGTTTTTT. Protein sequence: CASSSDRVTGELFF. The chain combines TRBV27 with TRBJ2-2, with 7 bases identical to TRBD1. V dropped 4 bases and J dropped 4; count of bases not matched to a gene: 3. CDR3 length: 14 amino acids. Germline-derived CDR1 and CDR2 are MNHEY and SMNVEV (reference sequence).

V and J are TRBV28 and TRBJ2-1; TRBD2 is a possible D gene (6 bases). The germline gives CDR1 MDHEN, CDR2 SYDVKM. Trimming took 3 bases from V and 0 from J, leaving 9 bases between them. This CDR3 has 15 residues. DNA for the CDR3: TGTGCCAGCAGTTTTAGCGGAAGCTCCTACAATGAGCAGTTCTTC. This gives the protein CASSFSGSSYNEQFF.

The chain carries TRBV15 and TRBJ2-3; 8 positions match TRBD1. V trimming: 5 bases; J trimming: 3 bases; junction bases outside the gene matches: 7. CDR1 and CDR2 from the germline V gene are LNHNV and YYDKDF (reference sequence). The CDR3 is 15 residues long. For the CDR3, the DNA is TGTGCCACCAGCTCCCCGGGACAGGAGACAGATACGCAGTATTTT. Residues: CATSSPGQETDTQYF.

This rearrangement joins TRBV13 to TRBJ2-2, with 11 bases matching TRBD2. The CDR3 extends over 16 amino acids. V lost 6 bases to trimming and J lost 4 bases; unmatched junction nucleotides: 7. Germline V CDR1 and CDR2: PRHDT, FYEKMQ (reference sequence). Here the CDR3 reads CASSLWGTSGTGELFF. In DNA, the CDR3 is TGTGCCAGCAGTCTGTGGGGGACTAGCGGCACCGGGGAGCTGTTTTTT.

The rearrangement links TRBV13 to TRBJ2-7; TRBD2 aligns across 9 bases. CDR3 length: 16 amino acids. The V segment lost 1 base and the J segment 2 bases; nucleotides outside the gene matches: 6. The germline V gene has CDR1 PRHDT and CDR2 FYEKMQ (reference sequence). In DNA, the CDR3 is TGTGCCAGCAGCTTAGCAGGCGGGAGGGGGACCTACGAGCAGTACTTC. As protein: CASSLAGGRGTYEQYF.

V usage is TRBV5-1 and J usage is TRBJ1-1; tentative D call: TRBD1 (5 bases). Looked up from germline, CDR1 is SGHRS and CDR2 is YFSETQ. CDR3 length equals 16 residues. Trimming took 1 base from V and 2 from J, leaving 15 bases between them. The CDR3 DNA is TGCGCCAGCAGCTTGTCAACAGTGGGACGAAACACTGAAGCTTTCTTT. This sequence encodes CASSLSTVGRNTEAFF.

Here the CDR3 reads CASSIGLAGVGDTQYF. The CDR3 coding sequence is TGTGCCAGTAGTATTGGGCTAGCGGGAGTGGGGGATACGCAGTATTTT. The genes are TRBV19 and TRBJ2-3, with TRBD2 identical over 10 bases. From germline, CDR1 is LNHDA and CDR2 SQIVND (reference sequence). CDR3 size: 16 residues. With V trimmed by 3 bases and J by 6 bases, 9 bases remained unmatched.

The chain recombines TRBV4-1 with TRBJ2-7; 9 bases line up with TRBD2. The germline V gene encodes CDR1 MGHRA and CDR2 YSYEKL. After removal of 8 bases from V and 5 bases from J, the junction contained 13 bases not matched to a gene. The CDR3 is made up of 15 amino acids. The CDR3 region has the DNA TGCGCCAGCGAGCCACGGGCGGGAGGGCGGAACGAGCAGTACTTC. Translated: CASEPRAGGRNEQYF.

The chain couples TRBV7-9 to TRBJ2-6; weak D call: TRBD1 (5 bases). V was cut by 1 base and J by 19 bases, with 17 bases left in between. The germline V gene encodes CDR1 SEHNR and CDR2 FQNEAQ (reference sequence). The CDR3 length is 13 residues. CDR3 region: CASSLGSPTENTF. Written as DNA, the CDR3 is TGTGCCAGCAGCTTAGGCTCCCCGACAGAGAATACTTTC.

The chain links TRBV7-6 to TRBJ2-5; D ambiguous. Germline V lookup: CDR1 SGHVS, CDR2 FNYEAQ. Trimming removed 0 bases from V and 4 bases from J, with 12 bases in between. The CDR3 covers 15 residues. As DNA, the CDR3 is TGTGCCAGCAGCTTAGCGTCGGGCTTCATAGAGACCCAGTACTTC. This translates into CASSLASGFIETQYF. The full variable domain, with the rest looked up from reference TRBV7-6 and TRBJ2-5, is GAGVSQSPRYKVTKRGQDVALRCDPISGHVSLYWYRQALGQGPEFLTYFNYEAQQDKSGLPNDRFSAERPEGSISTLTIQRTEQRDSAMYRCASSLASGFIETQYFGPGTRLLVL.

This chain connects TRBV29-1 to TRBJ1-2; D gene unclear. The CDR3 is 11 amino acids. Trimming left V 5 bases short and J 6 bases short, with 10 bases between. Per the germline V gene, CDR1 is SQVTM and CDR2 is ANQGSEA. The CDR3 bases are TGCAGCGTTATATCGGCAGATGGCTACACCTTC. As protein: CSVISADGYTF.

The genes are TRBV15 and TRBJ2-3; D remains unclear. There are 14 residues in the CDR3. V was pared by 11 bases and J by 0 bases, with 15 bases between. Germline assignment: CDR1 LNHNV and CDR2 YYDKDF (reference sequence). The CDR3 DNA follows: TGTGCCGCTTCTCCTGAGGTTAGCACAGATACGCAGTATTTT. This codes for CAASPEVSTDTQYF.

The CDR3 DNA reads TGTGCCAGCAGTCCAAACAGGGGAGGCCAGCCCCAGCATTTT. Encoded protein: CASSPNRGGQPQHF. The V call is TRBV27, the J call TRBJ1-5; TRBD1 matches at 7 bases. Germline trimming cut 5 bases from V and 7 bases from J; bases unmatched to any gene: 8. Per germline, CDR1 MNHEY and CDR2 SMNVEV (reference sequence). The CDR3 spans 14 residues.

This clone was seen once. The chain links TRBV7-9 to TRBJ2-6; D is undetermined. CDR1 SEHNR and CDR2 FQNEAQ come from the germline V gene (reference sequence). CDR3 length: 17 residues. V was pared by 2 bases and J by 2 bases, with 13 bases between. The CDR3 sequence is CASSLSPSITGANVLTF. CDR3 sequence (DNA): TGTGCCAGCAGCTTATCCCCCAGCATTACTGGGGCCAACGTCCTGACTTTC.

A single count supports this clone. This sequence joins TRBV27 and TRBJ2-7, with 9 bases matching TRBD2. Germline loops: CDR1 MNHEY, CDR2 SMNVEV (reference sequence). J lost 3 bases, V lost 4 bases, and 16 bases had no gene match. CDR3 size: 18 residues. CDR3 sequence: CASSSGLARAGGSYEQYF. The CDR3 DNA sequence: TGTGCCAGCAGTTCCGGACTAGCGAGAGCCGGTGGCAGCTACGAGCAGTACTTC.

The chain uses TRBV19 and TRBJ2-7, with D maybe TRBD2 (6 bases). Germline CDR1 LNHDA, CDR2 SQIVND (reference sequence). There are 15 residues in the CDR3. V lost 8 bases and J 5 bases, leaving 22 bases between the germline ends. The CDR3 here is CASRPFLASVDEQYF. CDR3 sequence (DNA): TGTGCCAGTCGCCCCTTTCTAGCGTCAGTGGACGAGCAGTACTTC.

The CDR3 coding sequence is TGTGCCAGCAGCGTAGACGGGGGAGGACCTGATACGCAGTATTTT. It codes for CASSVDGGGPDTQYF. This chain connects TRBV9 to TRBJ2-3; a weak D match, TRBD2 (6 bases). Germline CDR1 and CDR2: SGDLS and YYNGEE. V lost 0 bases and J 6 bases, leaving 14 bases between the germline ends. The length of the CDR3 is 15 residues. Supplemented by reference TRBV9 and TRBJ2-3, the full variable domain reads DSGVTQTPKHLITATGQRVTLRCSPRSGDLSVYWYQQSLDQGLQFLIQYYNGEERAKGNILERFSAQQFPDLHSELNLSSLELGDSALYFCASSVDGGGPDTQYFGPGTRLTVL.

V usage is TRBV28 and J usage is TRBJ2-7, with 9 nucleotides matching TRBD2. The V gene's germline CDR1 is MDHEN and CDR2 SYDVKM. The length of the CDR3 is 17 residues. Trimming at V came to 1 base and at J to 1 base, leaving 8 bases not matched to a gene. The CDR3 coding sequence is TGTGCCAGCAGTTTATCGGGGAGTAGCGGGAGATCCTACGAGCAGTACTTC. Its protein is CASSLSGSSGRSYEQYF.

V and J are TRBV19 and TRBJ2-2; perhaps D is TRBD1 or TRBD2 (6 bases each). The germline V gene encodes CDR1 LNHDA and CDR2 SQIVND (reference sequence). V gave up 0 bases and J gave up 5 bases, with 13 bases separating them. The CDR3 covers 16 residues. The CDR3 nucleotides are TGTGCCAGTAGTATAGACGCCGGGGGCGGGACCGGGGAGCTGTTTTTT. Translated: CASSIDAGGGTGELFF.